These T cell receptor beta chains were read from a single sample in a study of Ad26.COV2.S vaccination and SARS-CoV-2 variants. Measured with immunoSEQ multiplex PCR; TCRdb has only the in-frame clones, and not every one. The sample shows around 300,000 clones, roughly 89% of them seen only once. The specimen comprised peripheral blood, sampled in a trial of Ad26.COV2.S vaccine versus placebo. Every receptor here comes from a person between 18 and 65 years old who received the Ad26.COV2.S COVID-19 vaccine or a placebo. Each CDR3 is given without its conserved first and last residue. The order of the fields is CDR3 length, J gene, V gene, CDR3 protein.

13,TRBJ1-3,TRBV7-2,ASSLARDAGNTIY
15,TRBJ2-4,TRBV18,ASSPLTLAGTKNIQY
13,TRBJ2-7,TRBV5-1,ASSLYLGVSYEQY
11,TRBJ2-7,TRBV6-5,ASSFPGGSEQY
13,TRBJ2-1,TRBV5-5,ASSLVLAGVNEQF
14,TRBJ2-7,TRBV5-1,ASSLAPGLTIYEQY
13,TRBJ1-5,TRBV28,ASSYGTGGFQPQH
12,TRBJ1-3,TRBV28,ASSTGGAGNTIY
13,TRBJ1-2,TRBV9,ASSVGQLLDYGYT
9,TRBJ2-1,TRBV2,ASTRDDEQF
13,TRBJ1-1,TRBV19,ASSEFDRVDTEAF
13,TRBJ2-4,TRBV7-2,ASSLAGGGNLLQY
12,TRBJ1-1,TRBV6-2/TRBV6-3,ASSNNRGNTEAF
10,TRBJ1-1,TRBV5-1,ASSQANTEAF
12,TRBJ1-2,TRBV6-4,ASSDRSKNYGYT
12,TRBJ1-5,TRBV6-5,ASSYTGYNQPQH
14,TRBJ2-5,TRBV24-1,ATSEGGVKYQETQY
13,TRBJ1-4,TRBV6-5,ASSYGVVTNEKLF
13,TRBJ2-5,TRBV18,ASSPGPGPEETQY
9,TRBJ2-3,TRBV12-3/TRBV12-4,ASSLRDTQY
15,TRBJ1-3,TRBV11-2,ASSLDNSLASGNTIY
15,TRBJ2-4,TRBV11-2,ASSLGPSRAAKNIQY
14,TRBJ2-3,TRBV5-4,ASSRGLAGTTDTQY
12,TRBJ2-3,TRBV7-6,ASTLGRSTDTQY
14,TRBJ2-1,TRBV28,ASSRNGPDRGYEQF
12,TRBJ2-7,TRBV29-1,SVETGTSVYEQY
16,TRBJ2-1,TRBV28,ASSLSPGLGNSYNEQF
16,TRBJ2-1,TRBV24-1,ATSDSLAGGTTDNEQF
13,TRBJ1-2,TRBV5-4,ASSSDRGRAKGYT
11,TRBJ2-1,TRBV19,ASGVDGYNEQF
11,TRBJ2-5,TRBV2,ASRRGLQETQY
10,TRBJ2-2,TRBV30,ARGQGTGELF
12,TRBJ2-7,TRBV5-4,ASSSIGTSGNQY
14,TRBJ2-1,TRBV13,ASSPETSGGFDEQF
14,TRBJ2-1,TRBV27,ASSLGTSGGRDEQF
16,TRBJ1-6,TRBV6-1,ASSDSRSGVAYNSPLH
15,TRBJ2-2,TRBV28,ASSPWDLAGGPGELF
12,TRBJ2-7,TRBV19,ASSITLGQSEQY
11,TRBJ1-4,TRBV19,ASSQVSDEKLF
12,TRBJ1-6,TRBV11-2,ASSLDPGDPPLH
12,TRBJ1-2,TRBV2,ASTRGRELSGYT
11,TRBJ1-1,TRBV6-6,ASSVRGMSEAF
11,TRBJ1-3,TRBV29-1,SVEPVSGNTIY
13,TRBJ2-1,TRBV28,ASSLYGLIYNEQF
12,TRBJ1-1,TRBV5-1,ASSPSTGNTEAF
12,TRBJ1-2,TRBV19,ASSIATGKYGYT
12,TRBJ2-7,TRBV5-8,ASTGLAGVYEQY
13,TRBJ2-7,TRBV6-5,ASTRTPSPDYEQY
12,TRBJ1-2,TRBV6-2/TRBV6-3,ASSYSTGPLGYT
10,TRBJ1-4,TRBV7-9,ASSLELGGLF
12,TRBJ2-5,TRBV3-1/TRBV3-2,ASSQGYSQETQY
12,TRBJ2-5,TRBV7-3,ASSRTGGRETQY
12,TRBJ2-7,TRBV18,ASSPRQGLYEQY